Sequencing of this T cell receptor beta chain was carried out in a study of cytomegalovirus exposure and HLA in healthy donors. Whole-study findings and limits: The study put under 200 TCR beta chains on its list as cytomegalovirus-associated. When analyzed later, the rates of TCR association showed variation by HLA locus, with DRB1 the most and HLA-C the fewest. Analysis performed later showed TCR beta chains linked to HLA being more clonally expanded than equally common others.

The CDR3 covers 11 residues. In germline, CDR1 is DFQATT, CDR2 SNEGSKA (reference sequence). The PCR had 60 Vbeta and 13 Jbeta primers. Generated by immunoSEQ multiplex PCR, the TCRdb table keeps only in-frame clones and is missing some. The sample lists approximately 110,000 clones, about 81% seen once, with about 1% in the top ten. A word on this clone: Its cognate antigen is unknown.

This chain joins TRBV20-1 and TRBJ2-5, with D hard to call. The J call may be in error: the DNA end matches TRBJ2-7 better. This receptor was identified in a woman in her twenties or thirties in good health and CMV-seronegative. Sequencing was performed on PBMCs. The CDR3 here is CSARDPHEQYF. The DNA for the CDR3 is TGCAGTGCTAGAGATCCCCACGAGCAGTACTTC.